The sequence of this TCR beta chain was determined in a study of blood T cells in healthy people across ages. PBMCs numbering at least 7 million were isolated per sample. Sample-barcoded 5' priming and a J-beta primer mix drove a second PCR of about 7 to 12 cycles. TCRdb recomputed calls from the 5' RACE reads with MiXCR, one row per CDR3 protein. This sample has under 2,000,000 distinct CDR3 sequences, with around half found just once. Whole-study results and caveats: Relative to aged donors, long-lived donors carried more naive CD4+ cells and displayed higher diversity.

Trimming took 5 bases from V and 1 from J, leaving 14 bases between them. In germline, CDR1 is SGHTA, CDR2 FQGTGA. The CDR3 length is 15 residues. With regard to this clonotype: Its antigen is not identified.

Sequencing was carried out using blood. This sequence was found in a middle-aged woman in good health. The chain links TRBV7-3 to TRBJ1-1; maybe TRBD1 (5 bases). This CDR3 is CASSQQGLGNTEAFF. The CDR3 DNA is TGTGCCAGCAGCCAGCAGGGACTAGGGAACACTGAAGCTTTCTTT.